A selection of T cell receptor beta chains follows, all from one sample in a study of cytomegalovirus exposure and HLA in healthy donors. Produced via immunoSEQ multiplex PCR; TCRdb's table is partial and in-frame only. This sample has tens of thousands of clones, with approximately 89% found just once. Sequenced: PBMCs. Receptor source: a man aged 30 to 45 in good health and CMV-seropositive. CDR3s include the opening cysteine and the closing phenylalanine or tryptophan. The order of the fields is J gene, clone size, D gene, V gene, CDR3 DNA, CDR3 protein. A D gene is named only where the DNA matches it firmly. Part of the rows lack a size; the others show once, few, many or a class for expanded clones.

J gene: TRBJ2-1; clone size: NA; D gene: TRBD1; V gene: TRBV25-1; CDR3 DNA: TGTGCCAGCACCCCTCTGACAGGGTCCTACAATGAGCAGTTCTTC; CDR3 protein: CASTPLTGSYNEQFF
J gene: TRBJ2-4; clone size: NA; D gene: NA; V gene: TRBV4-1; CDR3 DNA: TGCGCCAGCAGCCAAGGGGGCGGGGCATACATTCAGTACTTC; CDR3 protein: CASSQGGGAYIQYF
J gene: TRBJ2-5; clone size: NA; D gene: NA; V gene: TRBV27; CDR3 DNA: TGTGCCAGCAGTCCCCGGGAAGGGGAGACCCAGTACTTC; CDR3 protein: CASSPREGETQYF
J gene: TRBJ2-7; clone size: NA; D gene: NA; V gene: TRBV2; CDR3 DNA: TGTGCCAGCAGGCTAGATCCCTCCAACGAGCAGTACTTC; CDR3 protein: CASRLDPSNEQYF
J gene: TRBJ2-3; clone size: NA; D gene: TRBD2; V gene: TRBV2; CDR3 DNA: TGTGCCAGCAGTGAAGGTCCGCTAGCGGCAGATACGCAGTATTTT; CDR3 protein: CASSEGPLAADTQYF
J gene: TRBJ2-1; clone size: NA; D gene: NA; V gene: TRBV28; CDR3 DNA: TGTGCCATCCAGACACGCGACAATGAGCAGTTCTTC; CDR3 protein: CAIQTRDNEQFF
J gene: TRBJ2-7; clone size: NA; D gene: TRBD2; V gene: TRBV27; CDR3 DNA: TGTGCCAGCAGCTCTAGCGGATCCTACGAGCAGTACTTC; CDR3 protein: CASSSSGSYEQYF
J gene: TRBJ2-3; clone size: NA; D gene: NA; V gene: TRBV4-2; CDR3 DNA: TGTGCCAGCAGCCAAGTGGGGCAGGGTCTCACAGATACGCAGTATTTT; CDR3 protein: CASSQVGQGLTDTQYF
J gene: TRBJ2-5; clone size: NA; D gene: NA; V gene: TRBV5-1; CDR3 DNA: TGCGCCAGCAGCTTGGTTCTGTCCCAAGAGACCCAGTACTTC; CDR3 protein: CASSLVLSQETQYF
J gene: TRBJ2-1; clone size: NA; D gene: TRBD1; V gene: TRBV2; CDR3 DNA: TGTGCCAGCAGCGTACGACAGGGACCGAGGTTCTTC; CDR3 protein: CASSVRQGPRFF
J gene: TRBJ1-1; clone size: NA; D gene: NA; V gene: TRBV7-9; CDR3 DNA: TGTGCCAGCAGCCGCTGGGGGCAGATGAACACTGAAGCTTTCTTT; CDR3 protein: CASSRWGQMNTEAFF
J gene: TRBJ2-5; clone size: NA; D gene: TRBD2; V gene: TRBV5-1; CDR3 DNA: TGCGCCAGCAGCTTAAGGTCACTAGCGGGAAACCAAGAGACCCAGTACTTC; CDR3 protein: CASSLRSLAGNQETQYF
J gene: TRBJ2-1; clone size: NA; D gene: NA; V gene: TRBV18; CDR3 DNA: TGTGCCAGCTCACCCCAGGAGGGGCACAATGAGCAGTTCTTC; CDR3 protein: CASSPQEGHNEQFF
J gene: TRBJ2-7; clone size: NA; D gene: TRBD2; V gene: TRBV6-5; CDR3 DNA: TGTGCCAGCAGGACTAGCGGGACCTACGAGCAGTACTTC; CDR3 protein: CASRTSGTYEQYF
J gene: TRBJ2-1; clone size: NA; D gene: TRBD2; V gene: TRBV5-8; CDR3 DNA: TGTGCCAGCACCTTTTTGGGGGGGTCCAATGAGCAGTTCTTC; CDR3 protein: CASTFLGGSNEQFF
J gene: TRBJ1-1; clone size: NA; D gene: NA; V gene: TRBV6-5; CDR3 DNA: TGTGCCAGCAGTTACTCAAGACTGCAGAACACTGAAGCTTTCTTT; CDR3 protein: CASSYSRLQNTEAFF
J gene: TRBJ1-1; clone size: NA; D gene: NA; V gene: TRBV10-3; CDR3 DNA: TGTGCCATCAGTGGTGGGGGGAGTACTGAAGCTTTCTTT; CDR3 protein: CAISGGGSTEAFF
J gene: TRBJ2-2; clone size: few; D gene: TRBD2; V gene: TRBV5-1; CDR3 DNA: TGCGCCAGCAGCGCCCCTCGGGGGGATGTGGACACCGGGGAGCTGTTTTTT; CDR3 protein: CASSAPRGDVDTGELFF
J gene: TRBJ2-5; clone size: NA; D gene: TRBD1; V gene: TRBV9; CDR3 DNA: TGTGCCAGCAGCGCCGAGGACAGGGGGGTAAGGACCCAGTACTTC; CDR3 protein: CASSAEDRGVRTQYF
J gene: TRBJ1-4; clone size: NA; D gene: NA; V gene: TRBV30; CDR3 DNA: TGTGCCTGGAGTGTAGGGGGGGCAAGGGAAAAACTGTTTTTT; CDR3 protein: CAWSVGGAREKLFF
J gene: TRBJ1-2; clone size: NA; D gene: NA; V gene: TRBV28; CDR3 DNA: TGTGCCAGCAGTTTAGGGGGCGATGGACCAAACTATGGCTACACCTTC; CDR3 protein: CASSLGGDGPNYGYTF